This is a list of T cell receptor beta chains from one sample in a study of cytomegalovirus exposure and HLA in healthy donors. The method was immunoSEQ multiplex PCR; TCRdb's version includes in-frame clones alone and lacks a portion of them. Counted here are about 190,000 clones, around four fifths occurring once; the ten biggest clones make up approximately 1.7%. The sample was PBMCs. The receptors stem from a man aged 40-49 years in good health and CMV-seropositive. Each CDR3 is given without its conserved first and last residue. The order of the fields is V gene, clone size, CDR3 protein. Not all rows give a size; the values are once, few, many and, for expanded clones, a class.

TRBV7-8 | once | ASSPQGQLYTDTQY
TRBV29-1 | . | SASRSGVHNEQF
TRBV30 | . | AWEAGGPIGELF
TRBV19 | . | ASSISRGNTEAF
TRBV13 | . | ASREGSTDTQY
TRBV11-3 | . | ASSLGGTSGSGQETQY
TRBV5-1 | . | ASTNLGTSTDTQY
TRBV27 | once | ASAQIAGPTDTQY
TRBV7-6 | . | ASSLQQGARMAF
TRBV19 | . | ASTEGLAKNIQY
TRBV5-8 | . | ASSREGGASGNTIY
TRBV5-1 | . | ASSPTGGPYNEQF
TRBV5-6 | . | ASSLFTGIPYQETQY
TRBV14 | . | ASSQDRGGRSFDGEQY
TRBV5-6 | few | ASSPGGRGQETQY
TRBV19 | . | ARDREIPYEQY
TRBV7-9 | . | ASSLGVAEAF
TRBV10-3 | . | AISDRAANYGYT
TRBV9 | . | ASSGTVNNSPLH
TRBV7-2 | . | ASSDNGRGETQY
TRBV6-5 | . | ASRGQGLIGEPF
TRBV5-4 | . | ASSLAKGAGEQF
TRBV27 | . | ASRDRGSSSYNEQF
TRBV7-7 | . | ASSLAAGGTGELF
TRBV4-3 | . | ASSPGQVNEKLF